In its sample, the clone carrying this T cell receptor (beta chain) was seen once. The antigen is unknown. This entry comes from a study of radiation and T cells in renal cell carcinoma. Study-wide findings and caveats: Without pretreatment biopsies, baseline tumor clonotype presence was undetermined. From baseline, blood top tumor clonotypes peaked at 2 weeks post-radiation.

The CDR3 is 14 residues long. V trimming: 3 bases; J trimming: 5 bases; junction bases outside the gene matches: 3. The germline gives CDR1 SGDLS, CDR2 YYNGEE. Indicated time point: blood 2 weeks post-SBRT. Treatment described: 15 Gy SBRT to primary tumor, nephrectomy 4 weeks later. Serial blood draws occurred at baseline and 2 and 4 weeks post-SBRT. Profiling relied on immunoSEQ multiplex PCR, and the TCRdb table lists in-frame clones only, not all of them. The data contain around 75,000 clones, roughly 80% of them singletons. The sample in question was blood, obtained from a patient whose treatment included radiotherapy and nephrectomy. The chain is built from TRBV9 and TRBJ2-3; 10 bases map to TRBD1. This receptor was identified in a man aged 55 to 69 with renal cell carcinoma. CDR3 bases: TGTGCCAGCAGCGGACAGGGGGCGCAAGATACGCAGTATTTT. Residues: CASSGQGAQDTQYF.